What follows is one T cell receptor (beta chain) and its context. Its antigen is unidentified. This specimen belongs to a study of cytomegalovirus exposure and HLA in healthy donors. The CDR3 covers 14 residues. Per germline, CDR1 MNHNS and CDR2 SASEGT. Trimming took 2 bases from V and 3 from J; bases not matched to a gene: 3. Here immunoSEQ multiplex PCR was the method, and the copy in TCRdb shows in-frame clones only, minus some. The table has about 240,000 clones, roughly 89% seen once. Whole-study results and caveats: According to the study, around 160 TCR beta chains were cytomegalovirus-associated. In vitro confirmation showed three CMV-associated chains to be CMV antigen specific.

The receptor was derived from a man between 18 and 29 years old in good health and CMV-seronegative. The sample consisted of PBMCs. The gene calls are TRBV6-1 and TRBJ2-5, with TRBD1 matching over 7 bases. The CDR3 coding sequence is TGTGCCAGCAGTGAACGGACAGGCAAAGAGACCCAGTACTTC. Protein: CASSERTGKETQYF.